One sample yielded the 14 T cell receptor beta chains listed below, sequenced in a study of T cell repertoires in cytomegalovirus infection. Their specific antigens are unknown. MiXCR was run by TCRdb on the reads, yielding one entry per CDR3 protein. The data contain 700,000 to 900,000 distinct CDR3 sequences, 25% to 30% of them seen just once; the ten biggest clones take up about an eighth. Sequencing used cultured CD8+ T cells from PBMCs, obtained from culture after CMV antigen stimulation. These receptors all come from a human donor in good health (CMV status not recorded). Some clones in this sample may be carry-over from other donors' samples.

This clonotype was found a few times. This chain connects TRBV6-6 to TRBJ1-5, with D possibly matching TRBD1 (6 bases). The V gene lost 6 bases and the J gene lost 0 bases, with 21 bases spanning the gap. The CDR3 length is 18 residues. Germline CDR1 and CDR2: MNHNY and SVGAGI (reference sequence). The CDR3: CASSSIGTSKASNQPQHF. The CDR3 DNA sequence: TGTGCCAGCAGCTCGATTGGGACATCAAAGGCTAGCAATCAGCCCCAGCATTTT.

The chain recombines TRBV6-5 with TRBJ1-6, with D uncertain. The germline V gene encodes CDR1 MNHEY and CDR2 SVGAGI. V was cut by 6 bases and J by 2 bases, with 14 bases left in between. The CDR3 is 16 amino acids. CDR3 sequence (DNA): TGTGCCAGCAGAGAAAGCCGGGAGGCCTATAATTCACCCCTCCACTTT. This codes for CASRESREAYNSPLHF.

The chain employs TRBV13 and TRBJ2-3; D not resolved. The CDR3 length is 13 residues. With 5 bases removed from V and 4 bases from J, the gap between germline ends came to 10 bases. Germline CDR1 reads PRHDT; CDR2 reads FYEKMQ (reference sequence). CDR3 DNA: TGTGCCAGCAGCAAAGGCGGATCAGATACGCAGTATTTT. Protein product: CASSKGGSDTQYF.

The CDR3 DNA is TGTGCCAGCAGCTTAGGGGTGCAAGTCTACAATGAGCAGTTCTTC. It translates to CASSLGVQVYNEQFF. This sequence joins TRBV7-9 and TRBJ2-1; D is unresolved. This CDR3 has 15 residues. With 1 base removed from V and 3 bases from J, the gap between germline ends came to 10 bases. CDR1 and CDR2 from the germline V gene are SEHNR and FQNEAQ (reference sequence).

V is TRBV27 and J is TRBJ1-5; D ambiguous. The V end was cut by 4 bases, the J end by 3 bases, with 7 bases between. The CDR3 is 13 residues long. CDR1 is MNHEY, CDR2 SMNVEV, per germline (reference sequence). The CDR3, as DNA: TGTGCCAGCAGTTCTTGGAACAATCAGCCCCAGCATTTT. It translates to CASSSWNNQPQHF.

This clonotype was detected only a few times. The rearrangement links TRBV20-1 to TRBJ1-1, with unresolved D. The V gene's germline CDR1 is DFQATT and CDR2 SNEGSKA (reference sequence). Trimming took 5 bases from V and 3 from J, leaving 1 base between them. The CDR3 contains 9 residues. This CDR3 is CSAYTEAFF. As DNA, the CDR3 is TGCAGTGCTTACACTGAAGCTTTCTTT.

The gene calls are TRBV7-6 and TRBJ2-7; the D is unclear. Germline V lookup: CDR1 SGHVS, CDR2 FNYEAQ. This CDR3 contains 13 residues. CDR3 sequence: CVSSLGTWTEQYV. CDR3 DNA sequence: TGTGTCAGCAGCTTAGGCACCTGGACCGAGCAGTACGTC.

Ten or more counts support this clonotype. V is TRBV4-3 and J is TRBJ2-2, with a weak D call TRBD2 (5 bases). The CDR3 is 16 residues long. Trimming removed 0 bases at V and 5 bases at J, with 13 bases between. Germline assignment: CDR1 LGHNA and CDR2 YSLEER. CDR3 coding DNA: TGCGCCAGCAGCCAAGATTTCGGGGTTGGGACCGGGGAGCTGTTTTTT. It yields the protein CASSQDFGVGTGELFF.

The chain employs TRBV6-6 and TRBJ2-2, with TRBD2 matching 10 bases. Germline loops: CDR1 MNHNY, CDR2 SVGAGI (reference sequence). The CDR3 contains 15 residues. V gave up 4 bases and J gave up 4 bases; unmatched junction bases: 3. CDR3 DNA sequence: TGTGCCAGCAGTTTCTCTAGCGGGAGCACCGGGGAGCTGTTTTTT. Translated, it gives CASSFSSGSTGELFF.

This clonotype came up many times. The chain recombines TRBV7-8 with TRBJ1-4; 9 bases are shared with TRBD1. The CDR3 length is 14 residues. The V gene end was trimmed by 4 bases and the J gene end by 7 bases; junction bases not matched to a gene: 4. Per the germline V gene, CDR1 is SGHVS and CDR2 is FQNEAQ. DNA of the CDR3: TGTGCCAGCAGCTCCGGGACAGGGCTTGAAAAACTGTTTTTT. It specifies CASSSGTGLEKLFF.

At least ten counts were recorded for this clonotype. The V and J genes are TRBV12-3 or TRBV12-4 and TRBJ2-3; TRBD2 matches at 7 bases. V lost 5 bases, J lost 1 base, and 6 bases stayed unmatched. There are 15 residues in the CDR3. CDR3 region: CASSVSSGGTDTQYF. The CDR3 DNA sequence: TGTGCCAGCAGTGTGTCAAGCGGGGGCACAGATACGCAGTATTTT.

On this clonotype itself: A much larger clone differs from this one at a single base, so this may be a read error. This chain links TRBV7-6 with TRBJ2-3; 7 positions agree with TRBD2. The CDR3 is made up of 15 amino acids. Germline loops: CDR1 SGHVS, CDR2 FNYEAQ. CDR3 amino acids: CASRPSVTSTETQYF. CDR3 in DNA: TGTGCCAGCAGACCATCCGTGACTAGCACAGAGACGCAGTATTTT. Full variable domain (rest looked up from reference TRBV7-6 and TRBJ2-3): GAGVSQSPRYKVTKRGQDVALRCDPISGHVSLYWYRQALGQGPEFLTYFNYEAQQDKSGLPNDRFSAERPEGSISTLTIQRTEQRDSAMYRCASRPSVTSTETQYFGPGTRLTVL.

This clonotype was recorded many times. V and J are TRBV7-4 and TRBJ1-5; no definite D call. Trimming removed 3 bases from V and 7 bases from J, with 10 bases in between. Per the germline V gene, CDR1 is SGHVT and CDR2 is SQSDAQ. The CDR3 contains 13 residues. The CDR3 coding sequence is TGTGCCAGCAGCTTTGGGGTAGGGCAGCCCCAGCATTTT. As protein: CASSFGVGQPQHF.

This clonotype came up a few times. The V gene is TRBV27, the J gene TRBJ2-3; the D is unclear. Trimming cost V 5 bases and J 0 bases, with 9 bases left between them. This CDR3 spans 14 amino acids. CDR1 MNHEY and CDR2 SMNVEV come from the germline V gene (reference sequence). The CDR3 bases are TGTGCCAGCAGTGCAACGACTAGCACAGATACGCAGTATTTT. Amino acid sequence: CASSATTSTDTQYF.